These T cell receptor beta chains were read from a single sample in a study of beta chain features in type 1 diabetes. TCRdb's table, derived via immunoSEQ multiplex PCR, lists solely in-frame clones and lacks some. The data contain 600,000 to 700,000 clones, 12% of them singletons. Material: naive CD4+ T cells from blood. The origin of the receptors is a man aged 25-45 years with type 1 diabetes. Each CDR3 is given with its conserved first and last residue. Fields, in order: V gene, D gene, clone size, J gene, CDR3 length, CDR3 protein, CDR3 DNA. The D gene is left open where the match is weak. Clone size, where shown, is once, few, many, or a class for clones that have expanded.

TRBV7-2	.	.	TRBJ1-2	19	CASSLESPAGRARDYGYTF	TGTGCCAGCAGCTTAGAGTCCCCGGCAGGGCGAGCTAGGGACTATGGCTACACCTTC
TRBV6-6	TRBD1	.	TRBJ2-3	15	CASSYGDRGTDTQYF	TGTGCCAGCAGTTACGGGGACAGGGGTACAGATACGCAGTATTTT
TRBV5-1	TRBD1	.	TRBJ2-6	18	CASTGDRDLSSGANVLTF	TGCGCCAGCACCGGAGACAGGGACCTTAGCTCTGGGGCCAACGTCCTGACTTTC
TRBV5-6	.	few	TRBJ2-7	13	CASSSGLFYEQYF	TGTGCCAGCAGCTCGGGACTTTTCTACGAGCAGTACTTC
TRBV7-2	.	few	TRBJ2-7	15	CASSHRDVRTYEQYF	TGTGCCAGCAGCCACCGGGACGTTAGAACCTACGAGCAGTACTTC
TRBV6-6	TRBD2	.	TRBJ2-3	15	CASDLAGGSLNTQYF	TGTGCCAGCGATCTAGCGGGGGGGTCATTAAATACGCAGTATTTT
TRBV6-1	.	.	TRBJ1-5	14	CASSGQLSNQPQHF	TGTGCCAGCAGTGGACAGCTTAGCAATCAGCCCCAGCATTTT
TRBV20-1	.	.	TRBJ1-2	11	CSARGYYGYTF	TGCAGTGCTAGGGGATACTATGGCTACACCTTC
TRBV7-2	.	few	TRBJ1-5	13	CASSLLVGQPQHF	TGTGCCAGCAGCTTATTAGTTGGTCAGCCCCAGCATTTT
TRBV28	.	.	TRBJ2-4	10	CASSSDIQYF	TGTGCCAGCAGTTCAGACATTCAGTACTTC
TRBV4-2	.	few	TRBJ2-7	14	CASSQARSTYEQYF	TGTGCCAGCAGCCAAGCCAGATCTACCTACGAGCAGTACTTC
TRBV7-2	TRBD1	.	TRBJ1-6	15	CASSLATGVNSPLHF	TGTGCCAGCAGCTTAGCGACAGGGGTCAATTCACCCCTCCACTTT
TRBV6-5	.	.	TRBJ1-5	15	CASSYSWQGNQPQHF	TGTGCCAGCAGTTACTCATGGCAGGGCAATCAGCCCCAGCATTTT
TRBV21-1	.	.	TRBJ1-6	15	CASSTMSGPNSPLHF	TGTGCCAGCAGCACCATGTCCGGCCCAAATTCACCCCTCCACTTT
TRBV7-2	.	.	TRBJ1-5	15	CASSLGGREGQPQHF	TGTGCCAGCAGCCTAGGGGGACGGGAGGGTCAGCCCCAGCATTTT
TRBV27	.	few	TRBJ2-3	14	CASSIRASTDTQYF	TGTGCCAGCAGTATTAGGGCCTCCACAGATACGCAGTATTTT
TRBV4-2	.	.	TRBJ1-2	17	CASSQDLGSAVGGGYTF	TGTGCCAGCAGCCAAGATTTGGGGAGTGCAGTCGGTGGTGGCTACACCTTC
TRBV7-2	TRBD1	.	TRBJ2-6	15	CASRRTGPGANVLTF	TGTGCCAGCAGACGGACAGGGCCTGGGGCCAACGTCCTGACTTTC
TRBV9	.	few	TRBJ2-5	11	CASSVGLTQYF	TGTGCCAGCAGCGTCGGTCTGACCCAGTACTTC
TRBV4-2	.	few	TRBJ2-5	14	CASSRLQGGETQYF	TGTGCCAGCAGCCGCTTGCAGGGTGGAGAGACCCAGTACTTC
TRBV5-6	.	.	TRBJ1-6	12	CASSFATPTLHF	TGTGCCAGCAGCTTCGCCACTCCCACCCTCCACTTT
TRBV6-5	TRBD1	.	TRBJ1-1	13	CASTLDRDTEAFF	TGTGCCAGCACCTTGGACAGGGACACTGAAGCTTTCTTT
TRBV6-6	TRBD2	few	TRBJ2-5	16	CASSPTHGGAEETQYF	TGTGCCAGCAGTCCTACCCACGGGGGGGCTGAAGAGACCCAGTACTTC
TRBV18	.	.	TRBJ1-6	14	CASSLSSYNSPLHF	TGTGCCAGCTCACTGAGCTCCTATAATTCACCCCTCCACTTT
TRBV28	TRBD2	few	TRBJ2-3	18	CASSSPHSSGDWADTQYF	TGTGCCAGCAGTTCCCCGCATAGTAGCGGGGATTGGGCAGATACGCAGTATTTT
TRBV27	TRBD1	.	TRBJ1-5	18	CASSSTGTGGLRNQPQHF	TGTGCCAGCAGTTCAACCGGGACAGGGGGCTTGCGGAATCAGCCCCAGCATTTT
TRBV14	.	.	TRBJ1-3	15	CASSQDAQGTQVKYF	TGTGCCAGCAGCCAAGACGCCCAGGGGACACAGGTCAAGTATTTT
TRBV4-1	TRBD1	few	TRBJ2-1	14	CASSRDSSYNEQFF	TGCGCCAGCAGCCGGGACAGCTCCTACAATGAGCAGTTCTTC
TRBV19	.	few	TRBJ2-2	15	CASTQGDANTGELFF	TGTGCCAGTACTCAGGGAGACGCGAACACCGGGGAGCTGTTTTTT
TRBV25-1	.	few	TRBJ2-5	13	CASSRGAQETQYF	TGTGCCAGCAGTCGAGGGGCCCAAGAGACCCAGTACTTC
TRBV7-3	TRBD2	few	TRBJ2-1	15	CASSLTGTSGPLKFF	TGTGCCAGCAGCTTAACCGGGACTAGCGGTCCCCTGAAGTTCTTC
TRBV4-3	.	.	TRBJ2-7	16	CASSQESTGYTYEQYF	TGCGCCAGCAGCCAAGAATCGACAGGATATACCTACGAGCAGTACTTC
TRBV11-2	.	.	TRBJ2-7	13	CASSLVRAEEQYF	TGTGCCAGCAGCTTAGTCAGGGCCGAAGAGCAGTACTTC
TRBV11-2	.	.	TRBJ1-2	14	CASSLGNNVYGYTF	TGTGCCAGCAGCTTAGGTAATAACGTCTATGGCTACACCTTC
TRBV18	.	.	TRBJ1-2	14	CASSTGSTNYGYTF	TGTGCCAGCTCAACAGGTTCTACTAACTATGGCTACACCTTC